This TCR beta chain emerged from a study of cytomegalovirus exposure and HLA in healthy donors (dated by TCRdb to the late 2010s). In terms of the full investigation: An earlier analysis of roughly 500 of the donors reported more than 250 Gb of sequence data and roughly 100 million unique TCR beta sequences from 150 million to 200 million T cells. An early release that covered fewer than 750 HLA-typed donors contained around 300 gigabases of sequencing data and tens of millions of unique TCR sequences. Of the 300 to 500 genotyped donors, approximately 80% were placed in the genetic ancestry cluster associated with self-reported Caucasian donors. The study was designed to test whether signatures of past pathogen exposure could be identified by cataloging public T cell receptors. The study used immunosequencing to profile the T cell repertoires of 600 to 850 subjects and linked those repertoires to cytomegalovirus serostatus. In addition to the first cohort of 666 subjects, a separate validation cohort of 130 or so different subjects was used. To predict cytomegalovirus infection status, the study brought together high-throughput TCR immunosequencing, statistical association of individual TCRs with disease status, and machine learning. A later analysis re-analyzed previously published TCR beta repertoires from about 730 donors and added high-resolution HLA genotyping to study TCR occurrence patterns. The later analysis used no new phenotypic data to find candidate immune exposures, relying instead on TCR beta sequences and their occurrence across donors. To decide whether each TCR beta V gene segment behaved as functional or pseudogenic, an earlier analysis of some 600 of the donors relied on high-throughput TCR beta sequencing. Donor age, sex, ethnicity and CMV serostatus were compiled together with the repertoire data. In a later genetic analysis, genome-wide SNP genotypes for about 55% of the roughly 670 donors were used, and that subset was treated as a discovery cohort. Every repertoire in the discovery cohort had been generated on one and the same sequencing platform. HLA typing covered class I and class II loci at four-digit resolution. Typing coverage varied by locus: about 620-630 donors for A, B, C, DRB1 and DQB1; 522 for DQA1; more than 600 for DPA1; around 450 for DPB1. Because of strong linkage in the cohort, 4 to 6 DR-DQ haplotypes were treated as single units for association and clustering. Among some 410 genotyped donors of the cohort, an average of approximately 250,000 unique TCR beta nucleotide sequences were sequenced per donor, about a sixth of them non-productive.

For this clone: Its binding antigen is unknown. No much larger clone exists at a distance of one base, and base qualities are not known.

The cohort comprised some 680 healthy bone marrow donors. At the time of sampling, all cohort members were nominally healthy, though unrecorded immune exposures were likely present. The donor was CMV seropositive and was included in the group of 250 to 350 seropositive cohort members. Each donor provided a peripheral blood sample, and peripheral blood mononuclear cells were used for TCR beta sequencing. Genomic DNA extraction from the blood cell samples was performed with the Qiagen DNeasy Blood Extraction Kit. Receptors were amplified or captured by the immunoSEQ multiplex PCR assay. A mixture of 60 forward primers for TCR Vbeta segments and 13 reverse primers for TCR Jbeta segments was used in the multiplex PCR. The CDR3 region of rearranged TCR beta genes was amplified from genomic DNA by a multiplex PCR assay. Amplified TCR beta libraries were sequenced as 87-base-pair reads on the Illumina HiSeq System. Per the authors' processing: A later analysis tallied roughly 78 million unique TCR beta chains across the 640 or so repertoires, and around 9.9 million of those chains were shared by two or more donors. Raw reads were error-corrected and collapsed into unique sequences by a nearest-neighbor algorithm in which closely related sequences were merged to remove PCR and sequencing errors. CDR3 sequences were aligned to IMGT reference sequences to assign V, D and J gene segments. For a sequence to be retained, a match of at least six nucleotides to both a V gene segment and a J gene segment was required. A rearrangement was called productive if the CDR3 had no stop codons and remained in frame with V and J, and every other rearrangement was called non-productive. Following IMGT convention, CDR3 was defined as the stretch from the second conserved V-encoded cysteine up to the conserved J-encoded phenylalanine. The earlier analysis of fewer than 700 of the donors excluded sequences that lacked an unambiguous match to a single V gene segment. In an earlier analysis of about 590 of the donors, a V segment was called functional when productive rearrangements were above 56.7%, and segregating when the standard deviation between donors exceeded 5%. A statistical classification framework was developed to diagnose cytomegalovirus status using the catalog of TCR beta chain sequences. V and J gene assignment, in a later analysis, came from comparing TCR nucleotide sequences with IMGT/GENE-DB human TR gene sequences. A later analysis assigned CDR3 sequences and most-parsimonious VDJ recombination scenarios with the TCRdist pipeline. A later analysis defined each TCR beta chain by its CDR3 amino acid sequence plus V-gene family, and excluded reads lacking a unique V-gene family. A later analysis removed roughly 590 highly shared, low-generation-probability nucleotide sequences to deal with suspected cross-contamination and a sequencing artifact. In a later analysis, a clonal expansion index was calculated for each public chain from normalized within-repertoire ranks of inferred template counts. In a later analysis, generation probabilities were computed with a VDJ recombination model fitted to out-of-frame rearrangements, and the resulting probabilities were checked against IGoR. In a later analysis, hypergeometric tests were used to score TCR-TCR, TCR-HLA and TCR-CMV co-occurrence, with a repertoire-size bias correction applied to TCR pairs. A later analysis estimated false discovery rates by permuting HLA or CMV assignments 20 times. In a later analysis, co-occurring TCRs were grouped using DBSCAN, and TCRdist sequence similarity was added for clustering within HLA-allele-positive subsets. For co-occurrence clustering, repertoires with fewer than 30,000 or more than 120,000 public chains were excluded, along with four or five repertoires with anomalous nucleotide sharing. As stored in TCRdb, this immuneACCESS dataset retains in-frame rearrangements with V and J assigned. A fraction of the clones does not appear; measured against another copy, unresolved V genes explain less than half of the discrepancy, and the remainder lacks a known reason. V and J calls and clone size follow that table, whereas D and trimming were derived from the DNA. Counted in this sample were about 200,000 clones; around 70% of them appeared once. The leading ten clones occupy around 2.6% of the sample.

What the authors observed across the whole study: Immune exposure information for the cohort was limited to CMV serostatus. Because HLA typing was missing for some donors at each locus, association tests included only the typed subset. The study gave a list of some 150 TCR beta chains associated with cytomegalovirus. In a later analysis, HLA-associated TCR beta chains were found to be more clonally expanded and to have lower generation probabilities than equally common non-associated chains. In vitro tests confirmed that three of the cytomegalovirus-associated TCR beta chains recognize cytomegalovirus antigens. According to a later analysis, parvovirus B19, influenza, CMV and Epstein-Barr virus appeared linked to several top co-occurrence clusters. While some public TCRs were present in many individuals, most TCR sequences turned up only very rarely across donors. Sequencing depth was assumed to be roughly uniform across donors in the presence/absence analyses, though that assumption may not hold. The cohort was sequenced for TCR beta chains only, and without alpha or paired-chain data the features that could be detected were limited. Strong co-occurrence of HLA alleles, especially DR and DQ, made assigning TCR associations to individual alleles difficult. According to the authors, the approach could potentially be generalized to other disease states and immunological phenotypes. Correlated functional status among segregating V segments might be attributable to linkage disequilibrium, but an unknown experimental factor could not be ruled out. Compared with the 666-donor mean, donors in an Asian-associated ancestry cluster had fewer N-insertions in productive TCRs, according to a later genetic analysis. In a later genetic analysis, a missense DCLRE1C variant was associated with V-gene and J-gene trimming of TCR beta chains, and the association was replicated in an independent cohort. In a later analysis, the rate of TCR association differed among HLA loci, with DRB1 alleles having the most associated TCRs and HLA-C alleles having the fewest. A later analysis associated 16,951 TCR beta sequences with specific HLA alleles at a false discovery rate of 0.05. In an earlier analysis of 450 to 750 of the donors, most TCR beta V segments appeared in productive rearrangements about 87% or about 30% of the time, broadly matching IMGT annotations. In a later analysis, most CMV-associated TCR beta chains were found to appear HLA-restricted, with HLA associations seemingly driven largely by CMV exposure. Cytomegalovirus status was reported to be diagnosed by the classifier with high specificity and sensitivity in both the original and validation cohorts. A further reported finding was that TCR beta sequences accurately predicted the HLA-A and HLA-B alleles for most subjects in the first cohort. The earlier analysis of some 540 of the donors excluded seventeen rarely observed V segments, including chromosome 9 orphons, because counts were too low. The sequencing pipeline was judged likely to have produced a cluster of highly shared sequence variants as a technical artifact. Some IMGT-functional V segments, including TRBV6-2 and TRBV6-3, could not be told apart with the 87-base-pair reads, so those segments were excluded.

CDR3 length: 15 amino acids, cysteine to phenylalanine. The kept DNA is CDR3 alone, 45 bases in frame from the first base. The germline V gene sets CDR1 to MNHEY and CDR2 to SVGAGI. V is clipped by 2 bases and J by 1 base, and the sequence between their germline boundaries is 11 bases long. This sequence uses TRBV6-5 and TRBJ1-1; TRBD1 is a weak D gene call, 6 bases matching. The sequencing input was PBMCs. This TCR was recovered from a man in his forties or fifties in good health and CMV-seropositive. The CDR3 is CASSYPNRENTEAFF. The DNA sequence follows: TGTGCCAGCAGTTACCCTAACAGGGAGAACACTGAAGCTTTCTTT.